This T cell receptor (beta chain) was obtained from a study of OX40 agonist ivuxolimab in advanced cancers. With 6 bases clipped from V and 0 bases from J, the junction kept 12 bases outside the gene matches. In germline, CDR1 is SQVTM, CDR2 ANQGSEA. The CDR3 sequence is 16 residues long. Worth noting for this clone: Its target is not known.

TCRdb's table, derived via immunoSEQ multiplex PCR, lists solely in-frame clones and lacks some. The sample has tens of thousands of clones, 93% seen once. The study sampled blood at baseline, cycle 4 day 1, and cycle 7 day 1. Regarding the study as a whole: CD4+ and CD8+ blood T cells expanded clonally by week 6 at 0.1 to 3.0 mg/kg.

Source: CD4+ or CD8+ T cells sorted from blood, taken in a trial of the OX40 agonist ivuxolimab. This sequence originates from an adult with an advanced solid tumor such as melanoma, head and neck, liver or kidney cancer. The V and J genes are TRBV29-1 and TRBJ2-3, with 7 positions matching TRBD1. CDR3 bases: TGCAGCGTGGGTGGGTTACAGGGGAGTAGCACAGATACGCAGTATTTT. Its protein product is CSVGGLQGSSTDTQYF.